The 20 T cell receptor beta chains below were found in one sample sequenced in a study of blood T cell repertoires in COVID-19. Generated by immunoSEQ multiplex PCR, the TCRdb table keeps only in-frame clones and is missing some. This sample has approximately 65,000 clones; around 80% occur once, and the top ten carry roughly 18%. Sample: peripheral blood. The receptor set was obtained from a man in his fifties or sixties with acute or convalescent COVID-19.

This chain joins TRBV7-3 and TRBJ2-2; 12 bases are shared with TRBD2. Germline assignment: CDR1 SGHTA and CDR2 FQGTGA. J was trimmed by 7 bases and V by 4 bases; bases with no gene match: 10. The CDR3 length is 17 residues. The CDR3 region has the DNA TGTGCCAGCAGCTGGACTAGCGGGATTGGGTTGGACGGGGAGCTGTTTTTT. It is translated as CASSWTSGIGLDGELFF.

The chain is built from TRBV18 and TRBJ2-2; 8 bases line up with TRBD2. The trim removed 0 bases at V and 4 bases at J, leaving 4 bases unmatched. CDR3 length equals 16 residues. The germline gives CDR1 KGHSH, CDR2 LQKENI. CDR3 DNA sequence: TGTGCCAGCTCACCACCGGCTAGCGGGCGCACCGGGGAGCTGTTTTTT. Protein: CASSPPASGRTGELFF.

CDR3 amino acids: CAAPPVAGANVLTF. The CDR3 nucleotides are TGTGCCGCACCCCCCGTAGCTGGGGCCAACGTCCTGACTTTC. The rearrangement joins TRBV7-9 to TRBJ2-6; no definite D call. The germline gives CDR1 SEHNR, CDR2 FQNEAQ (reference sequence). V was clipped by 11 bases and J by 2 bases, with 13 bases between them. The CDR3 contains 14 residues.

A note on this clone: A read error may account for a junction end that differs from germline. V and J are TRBV7-6 and TRBJ2-5; 8 bases align to TRBD1. The germline V gene encodes CDR1 SGHVS and CDR2 FNYEAQ. The CDR3 runs to 15 residues. As DNA, the CDR3 is TGTGCCGGCAGCTCCCATTGGACAGGGAGAGAGACCCAGTACTTC. It yields the protein CAGSSHWTGRETQYF.

The V call is TRBV4-2, the J call TRBJ2-3; 14 bases align to TRBD2. After removal of 1 base from V and 5 bases from J, the junction contained 2 bases not matched to a gene. Per germline, CDR1 LGHNA and CDR2 YNFKEQ. The CDR3 loop spans 16 amino acids. CDR3 DNA: TGTGCCAGCAGCCAAGCCGGGACTAGCGGGAGAGATACGCAGTATTTT. Residues: CASSQAGTSGRDTQYF.

The CDR3: CATSPAAGNTEAFF. The CDR3 bases are TGTGCCACCAGCCCAGCGGCAGGAAACACTGAAGCTTTCTTT. This chain uses TRBV24-1 with TRBJ1-1; D unclear. Germline V gene sequence: CDR1 KGHDR, CDR2 SFDVKD. V lost 7 bases, J lost 2 bases, and 13 bases lay in between. The CDR3 spans 14 residues.

The chain is built from TRBV9 and TRBJ2-3, with D possibly TRBD1 on 6 matching bases. This CDR3 has 15 residues. The V and J ends lost 0 bases and 4 bases respectively, with 12 bases between them. Germline CDR1 is SGDLS and CDR2 is YYNGEE. CDR3 nucleotide sequence: TGTGCCAGCAGCGTAGTAGGACAGCCTGCAGATACGCAGTATTTT. It is translated as CASSVVGQPADTQYF.

This chain uses TRBV5-6 with TRBJ2-7; TRBD2 aligns across 8 bases. Germline-derived CDR1 and CDR2 are SGHDT and YYEEEE. The J segment lost 4 bases and the V segment lost 4 bases, leaving 13 bases of the junction unmatched. The CDR3 is 16 amino acids. The CDR3 sequence: CASSTRDSGTNYEQYF. The CDR3 nucleotides are TGTGCCAGCAGCACCCGGGATAGCGGGACGAATTACGAGCAGTACTTC.

The rearrangement links TRBV30 to TRBJ2-3, with D tentatively TRBD2 (6 bases). The CDR3 spans 13 residues. CDR1 and CDR2 from the germline V gene are GTSNPN and SVGIG (reference sequence). The V end lost 1 base, the J end lost 4 bases, and 9 bases lay between the germline ends. In nucleotides, the CDR3 is TGTGCCTGGAGTGCGGAGGGTCCAGATACGCAGTATTTT. Translating it yields CAWSAEGPDTQYF.

CDR3 sequence (DNA): TGCAGTTTCAGAGGGGGGGTCGTGAATGAAGCTTTCTTT. This codes for CSFRGGVVNEAFF. The chain combines TRBV29-1 with TRBJ1-1, with D perhaps matching TRBD1 (6 bases). The CDR3 is made up of 13 amino acids. From germline, CDR1 is SQVTM and CDR2 ANQGSEA.

The genes are TRBV29-1 and TRBJ2-3; the D gene is possibly TRBD1 (5 bases). V was cut by 4 bases and J by 2 bases, with 10 bases left in between. CDR3 length: 13 amino acids. The germline CDR1 and CDR2 sequences are SQVTM and ANQGSEA. CDR3 nucleotide sequence: TGCAGCGTTGGGGGCGGAAACACAGATACGCAGTATTTT. Translated, it gives CSVGGGNTDTQYF.

This rearrangement joins TRBV5-6 to TRBJ2-1; a possible D gene is TRBD2 (6 bases). Germline CDR1 is SGHDT and CDR2 is YYEEEE. The CDR3 is made up of 12 amino acids. The ends were cut back, 4 bases at V and 6 bases at J, with 8 bases in the middle. CDR3 nucleotides: TGTGCCAGCAGCGGGGGGTTCAATGAGCAGTTCTTC. Translating it yields CASSGGFNEQFF.

The V gene is TRBV30, the J gene TRBJ1-1; D gene ambiguous. The CDR3 length is 12 residues. Trimming cost V 2 bases and J 0 bases, with 4 bases left between them. Germline V gives CDR1 GTSNPN, CDR2 SVGIG (reference sequence). The CDR3, as DNA: TGTGCCTGGAGTTATGTGAACACTGAAGCTTTCTTT. Its translation is CAWSYVNTEAFF.

The genes are TRBV18 and TRBJ1-1; D gene ambiguous. The length of the CDR3 is 10 residues. Germline V gives CDR1 KGHSH, CDR2 LQKENI. V was pared by 6 bases and J by 8 bases, with 7 bases between. The CDR3 reads CASSSSEAFF. CDR3 in DNA: TGTGCCAGCTCTTCCTCCGAAGCTTTCTTT.

With regard to this clone: The same CDR3 also results from other DNA sequences found in this sample. The chain employs TRBV18 and TRBJ2-5; weak D call: TRBD2 (6 bases). From germline, CDR1 is KGHSH and CDR2 LQKENI. The V and J ends lost 3 bases and 3 bases respectively, with 8 bases between them. The CDR3 length is 13 residues. CDR3 DNA sequence: TGTGCCAGCTCACCCGGGACTGAAGAGACCCAGTACTTC. It specifies CASSPGTEETQYF.

This CDR3 is CATSRGVGRNQPQHF. CDR3 in DNA: TGTGCCACCAGCAGAGGTGTAGGGAGGAATCAGCCCCAGCATTTT. V gene TRBV15 combines with J gene TRBJ1-5, with no clear D. The CDR3 sequence is 15 residues long. V was pared by 1 base and J by 4 bases, with 11 bases between. The V gene's germline CDR1 is LNHNV and CDR2 YYDKDF (reference sequence).

This sequence joins TRBV15 and TRBJ2-7; maybe TRBD1 (5 bases). This CDR3 has 12 residues. The V gene lost 2 bases and the J gene lost 3 bases, with 5 bases spanning the gap. CDR1 is LNHNV, CDR2 YYDKDF, per germline (reference sequence). As DNA, the CDR3 is TGTGCCACCAGCAGACAGGGCTACGAGCAGTACTTC. This codes for CATSRQGYEQYF.

This rearrangement joins TRBV10-3 to TRBJ2-7; 11 bases agree with TRBD2. This CDR3 has 14 amino acids. Germline CDR1 and CDR2: ENHRY and SYGVKD. The V gene end was trimmed by 5 bases and the J gene end by 4 bases; junction bases not matched to a gene: 4. CDR3 DNA sequence: TGTGCCATCAGTCAGACTAGCGGGACATACGAGCAGTACTTC. Its protein is CAISQTSGTYEQYF.

V and J are TRBV27 and TRBJ1-2; 9 bases are shared with TRBD1. V trimming: 5 bases; J trimming: 5 bases; junction bases outside the gene matches: 3. CDR1 and CDR2 from the germline V gene are MNHEY and SMNVEV (reference sequence). The CDR3 runs to 13 residues. CDR3 bases: TGTGCCAGCAGTGCACAGGGGGCATATGGCTACACCTTC. Residues: CASSAQGAYGYTF.

V usage is TRBV7-9 and J usage is TRBJ2-1; D is undetermined. The CDR3 consists of 13 residues. Germline CDR1 is SEHNR and CDR2 is FQNEAQ (reference sequence). Trimming took 3 bases from V and 8 from J, leaving 11 bases between them. The CDR3 DNA sequence: TGTGCCAGCAGCTTGCTAGGCCTTGATGAGCAGTTCTTC. Amino acids: CASSLLGLDEQFF.